These 21 T cell receptor beta chains were all obtained from the same sample, sequenced in a study of T cell responses to AZD1222 COVID-19 vaccine. Generated by immunoSEQ multiplex PCR, the TCRdb table keeps only in-frame clones and is missing some. This table holds about 140,000 clones, 80% to 90% found once. The sequenced sample was peripheral blood, obtained on day 0 of AZD1222 vaccination. The receptor source for this set is an adult in good health.

The count of this clone is one. The chain carries TRBV28 and TRBJ2-1; TRBD1 might be the D (5 bases). Between the trimmed V and J ends, which lost 0 bases and 0 bases, there was a span of 9 bases. Per the germline V gene, CDR1 is MDHEN and CDR2 is SYDVKM. The CDR3 is 16 residues long. This CDR3 is CASSLWTESSYNEQFF. In nucleotides, the CDR3 is TGTGCCAGCAGTTTATGGACAGAGAGCTCCTACAATGAGCAGTTCTTC. The full variable domain, completed using reference TRBV28 and TRBJ2-1, is DVKVTQSSRYLVKRTGEKVFLECVQDMDHENMFWYRQDPGLGLRLIYFSYDVKMKEKGDIPEGYSVSREKKERFSLILESASTNQTSMYLCASSLWTESSYNEQFFGPGTRLTVL.

Here the CDR3 DNA reads TGTGCCAGCAGTTTCCCCCCGACAGTCCCCAATTCACCCCTCCACTTT. Translation gives CASSFPPTVPNSPLHF. V is TRBV27 and J is TRBJ1-6; a possible D gene is TRBD1 (5 bases). Germline values: CDR1 MNHEY, CDR2 SMNVEV (reference sequence). The CDR3 spans 16 residues. The V and J ends lost 3 bases and 7 bases respectively, with 16 bases between them.

CDR3 loop: CASSQEFSRDGFSYEQYF. CDR3 nucleotide sequence: TGCGCCAGCAGCCAAGAATTTTCCCGGGACGGGTTCTCCTACGAGCAGTACTTC. The chain is built from TRBV4-1 and TRBJ2-7; the D gene could be TRBD1 or TRBD2 (5 bases each). Trimming cost V 0 bases and J 0 bases, with 18 bases left between them. This CDR3 has 18 amino acids. Germline-derived CDR1 and CDR2 are MGHRA and YSYEKL.

The CDR3 loop reads CASGGQPQHF. The CDR3 DNA reads TGTGCCAGTGGAGGTCAGCCCCAGCATTTT. The V and J genes are TRBV6-5 and TRBJ1-5, with D hard to call. Germline-derived CDR1 and CDR2 are MNHEY and SVGAGI. V lost 9 bases to trimming and J lost 6 bases, with 6 bases between them. CDR3 length equals 10 residues.

The genes are TRBV3-1 (or the pseudogene TRBV3-2) and TRBJ2-7; a weak D match, TRBD2 (6 bases). Germline V gene data show CDR1 as LGHDT and CDR2 as YNNKEL (reference sequence). V was shortened by 4 bases and J by 4 bases, with 17 bases between the two germline ends. The CDR3 runs 15 residues. The CDR3 here is CASSLAPGVMYEQYF. Written as DNA, the CDR3 is TGTGCCAGCAGCCTTGCCCCGGGAGTAATGTACGAGCAGTACTTC.

The gene calls are TRBV3-1 (or the pseudogene TRBV3-2) and TRBJ1-2; possible D gene TRBD1, 6 bases. There are 17 residues in the CDR3. Trimming pared 5 bases from V and 4 bases from J, leaving 23 bases between. CDR1 LGHDT and CDR2 YNNKEL come from the germline V gene (reference sequence). Here the CDR3 reads CASSSLGGDIEPYGYTF. CDR3 in DNA: TGTGCCAGCAGCTCTCTCGGCGGGGACATAGAACCCTATGGCTACACCTTC.

V usage is TRBV5-6 and J usage is TRBJ1-6, with no clear D. Germline CDR1 SGHDT, CDR2 YYEEEE. V was clipped by 4 bases and J by 0 bases, with 8 bases between them. CDR3 length equals 15 residues. CDR3 sequence reads: CASSGWSSYNSPLHF. The CDR3 DNA follows: TGTGCCAGCAGCGGGTGGAGCTCCTATAATTCACCCCTCCACTTT.

The J gene is TRBJ1-2, the V gene TRBV10-3, with D unresolved. The ends were cut back, 3 bases at V and 8 bases at J, with 19 bases in the middle. Per the germline V gene, CDR1 is ENHRY and CDR2 is SYGVKD. The CDR3 has 15 amino acids. CDR3 protein: CAISENTEAIEGYTF. The CDR3 DNA sequence: TGTGCCATCAGTGAAAATACAGAAGCTATAGAAGGCTACACCTTC.

The chain has TRBV6-5 and TRBJ2-2; no clear D. Germline V lookup: CDR1 MNHEY, CDR2 SVGAGI. The CDR3 consists of 15 residues. Trimming removed 2 bases at V and 4 bases at J, with 11 bases between. The CDR3 sequence: CASSYRADGTGELFF. In nucleotides, the CDR3 is TGTGCCAGCAGTTACAGGGCCGATGGCACCGGGGAGCTGTTTTTT.

The chain recombines TRBV2 with TRBJ1-4; 8 positions match TRBD1. V trimming: 10 bases; J trimming: 2 bases; junction bases outside the gene matches: 3. The CDR3 runs 13 residues. CDR1 and CDR2 (germline): SNHLY, FYNNEI. CDR3 DNA: TGTGCCACGCAGGGGGCGACTAATGAAAAACTGTTTTTT. As protein: CATQGATNEKLFF.

The chain recombines TRBV6-2 or TRBV6-3 with TRBJ1-1; D is undetermined. CDR1 and CDR2 (germline): MNHEY, SVGEGT. Trimming shortened V by 2 bases and J by 1 base, and 14 bases separated the two germline ends. This CDR3 has 16 residues. The CDR3 nucleotides read TGTGCCAGCAGTTACAAATTAGCAGAGGAGAACACTGAAGCTTTCTTT. Translated: CASSYKLAEENTEAFF.

This chain uses TRBV5-5 with TRBJ2-6, with 7 nucleotides matching TRBD2. Per germline, CDR1 SGHKS and CDR2 YYEKEE (reference sequence). The ends lost 4 bases at V and 2 bases at J; junction bases unmatched: 6. CDR3 length: 16 residues. CDR3 amino acids: CASSHPRGAGANVLTF. CDR3 DNA sequence: TGTGCCAGCAGCCACCCCCGGGGGGCTGGGGCCAACGTCCTGACTTTC.

V gene TRBV5-1 combines with J gene TRBJ1-2; D not resolved. In germline, CDR1 is SGHRS, CDR2 YFSETQ. The V end lost 3 bases, the J end lost 8 bases, and 20 bases lay between the germline ends. This CDR3 is 15 amino acids long. In nucleotides, the CDR3 is TGCGCCAGCAGCTCTACCCCGGCCCCCGAAAGGGGCTACACCTTC. Translated: CASSSTPAPERGYTF.

The chain links TRBV15 to TRBJ2-1; D possibly corresponds to TRBD2 (6 bases). The CDR3 is 15 amino acids. Germline assignment: CDR1 LNHNV and CDR2 YYDKDF (reference sequence). Trimming removed 3 bases from V and 0 bases from J, with 9 bases in between. In DNA, the CDR3 is TGTGCCACCAGCAGGCGGAGGGACTCCTACAATGAGCAGTTCTTC. This translates into CATSRRRDSYNEQFF.

V usage is TRBV9 and J usage is TRBJ2-2; tentatively, D is TRBD2 (6 bases). Trimming pared 0 bases from V and 6 bases from J, leaving 15 bases between. CDR1 and CDR2 from the germline V gene are SGDLS and YYNGEE. This CDR3 region has 16 residues. CDR3 loop: CASSVGGSGGPGELFF. CDR3 nucleotide sequence: TGTGCCAGCAGCGTAGGCGGGTCCGGGGGTCCCGGGGAGCTGTTTTTT.

This clone was recorded once. The chain joins TRBV9 to TRBJ2-5; D might be TRBD1 (6 bases). The length of the CDR3 is 18 residues. V was cut by 0 bases and J by 5 bases, with 23 bases left in between. The germline CDR1 and CDR2 sequences are SGDLS and YYNGEE. CDR3 in amino acids: CASSVGYGDMTFGETQYF. CDR3 nucleotide sequence: TGTGCCAGCAGCGTAGGATACGGGGACATGACCTTTGGGGAGACCCAGTACTTC. Full variable domain (rest looked up from reference TRBV9 and TRBJ2-5): DSGVTQTPKHLITATGQRVTLRCSPRSGDLSVYWYQQSLDQGLQFLIQYYNGEERAKGNILERFSAQQFPDLHSELNLSSLELGDSALYFCASSVGYGDMTFGETQYFGPGTRLLVL.

This chain connects TRBV3-1 (or the pseudogene TRBV3-2) to TRBJ1-2; D not certain. Trimming took 4 bases from V and 3 from J, leaving 9 bases between them. The CDR3 length is 13 residues. Germline lookup yields CDR1 LGHDT and CDR2 YNNKEL (reference sequence). CDR3 sequence reads: CASSPSVDYGYTF. The CDR3 nucleotides are TGTGCCAGCAGCCCAAGCGTTGACTATGGCTACACCTTC.

This clone was picked up one time. The chain is built from TRBV7-9 and TRBJ1-4; D might be TRBD1 (5 bases). The CDR3 contains 13 residues. Between the trimmed V and J ends, which lost 5 bases and 8 bases, there was a span of 12 bases. Germline V gene sequence: CDR1 SEHNR, CDR2 FQNEAQ (reference sequence). CDR3 protein: CASSPRGEEKLFF. The CDR3 DNA follows: TGTGCCAGCAGCCCTAGGGGTGAGGAAAAACTGTTTTTT.

The chain has TRBV9 and TRBJ2-7, with D perhaps given as TRBD1 or TRBD2 (5 bases each). Deletions cut 0 bases from V and 2 bases from J, with 12 bases between. The CDR3 length is 15 residues. Germline lookup yields CDR1 SGDLS and CDR2 YYNGEE. The CDR3 sequence: CASSVERVGPYEQYF. CDR3 nucleotide sequence: TGTGCCAGCAGCGTAGAGCGTGTGGGACCCTACGAGCAGTACTTC.

The rearrangement links TRBV6-4 to TRBJ1-5; the D is unclear. The germline V gene encodes CDR1 MRHNA and CDR2 SNTAGT. CDR3 length: 13 amino acids. V gave up 6 bases and J gave up 5 bases, with 11 bases separating them. The CDR3 DNA follows: TGTGCCAGCAGCTCTAACGGGGATCAGCCCCAGCATTTT. Residues: CASSSNGDQPQHF.

The V gene is TRBV7-2, the J gene TRBJ1-2, with 7 positions matching TRBD1. The CDR3 consists of 13 residues. J was trimmed by 8 bases and V by 5 bases; bases with no gene match: 8. Germline CDR1 reads SGHTA; CDR2 reads FQGNSA. CDR3 protein: CASSTTGLGGYTF. CDR3 DNA sequence: TGTGCCAGCAGCACGACAGGGTTAGGGGGCTACACCTTC.